This T cell receptor (beta chain) was profiled in a study of blood T cell repertoires in COVID-19. About the study: Some COVID-19 samples were acute and others convalescent; all came from the United States, Italy and Spain.

The CDR3 is 15 residues long. The V and J ends lost 8 bases and 5 bases, in that order; junction bases with no gene match: 9. Germline values: CDR1 SNHLY, CDR2 FYNNEI. The method was immunoSEQ multiplex PCR; TCRdb's version includes in-frame clones alone and lacks a portion of them. The repertoire holds over 200,000 clones, with about 88% as singletons. Sequenced input: peripheral blood. This TCR was recovered from a woman in her thirties or forties with acute or convalescent COVID-19. V is TRBV2 and J is TRBJ1-4, with 9 bases aligning to TRBD1. The CDR3 DNA follows: TGTGCCAGCGGGGCGGGCGGGACAGGGAATGAAAAACTGTTTTTT. Translation gives CASGAGGTGNEKLFF.